The 17 T cell receptor beta chains in this list originate from one sample, sequenced in a study of control samples from healthy donors and cancer patients (dated by TCRdb to the early 2020s). Receptors were amplified or captured by the immunoSEQ multiplex PCR assay. TCRdb holds this immuneACCESS table with in-frame rearrangements only. Some clones are missing; in checked studies, unresolved V genes explain under half, and the rest has no known cause. The sample table records under 150,000 clones; approximately 86% of these occur just once. In total, the top ten clones hold roughly 9% of the sample. Sequencing was carried out using blood. These TCRs come from a woman in her 30s in good health.

V gene TRBV20-1 combines with J gene TRBJ2-7; TRBD2 matches at 8 bases. Germline V gene lookup returns CDR1 DFQATT and CDR2 SNEGSKA (reference sequence). V shed 3 bases and J 4 bases; nucleotides not matched to a gene: 8. This CDR3 spans 14 amino acids. This CDR3 is CSASLETSAYEQYF. The CDR3 coding sequence is TGCAGTGCTAGTTTAGAGACTAGCGCTTACGAGCAGTACTTC.

The chain combines TRBV5-6 with TRBJ1-1; 8 bases line up with TRBD1. V shed 5 bases, J shed 2 bases, and the junction held 8 bases outside the gene matches. The CDR3 sequence is 15 residues long. CDR1 SGHDT and CDR2 YYEEEE come from the germline V gene. The CDR3: CASSLTGGGNTEAFF. The CDR3 DNA sequence: TGTGCCAGCAGTTTAACAGGGGGAGGCAACACTGAAGCTTTCTTT. The full variable domain, completed using reference TRBV5-6 and TRBJ1-1, is DAGVTQSPTHLIKTRGQQVTLRCSPKSGHDTVSWYQQALGQGPQFIFQYYEEEERQRGNFPDRFSGHQFPNYSSELNVNALLLGDSALYLCASSLTGGGNTEAFFGQGTRLTVV.

This rearrangement joins TRBV9 to TRBJ1-6; the D is unclear. V was pared by 0 bases and J by 5 bases, with 6 bases between. Germline CDR1 is SGDLS and CDR2 is YYNGEE. This CDR3 has 14 amino acids. In DNA form, the CDR3 reads TGTGCCAGCAGCGTAGTACAGAATAATTCACCCCTCCACTTT. Protein: CASSVVQNNSPLHF.

CDR3 bases: TGTGCCAGCAGCCAAGACTTACTAGGGACTTATCACGATACGCAGTATTTT. It yields the protein CASSQDLLGTYHDTQYF. The V call is TRBV3-1 (or the pseudogene TRBV3-2), the J call TRBJ2-3; D is possibly TRBD2 (6 bases). This CDR3 is 17 amino acids long. V lost 0 bases, J lost 6 bases, and 19 bases lay in between. CDR1 LGHDT and CDR2 YNNKEL come from the germline V gene (reference sequence).

This chain uses TRBV7-2 with TRBJ1-6; D not certain. CDR3 length: 13 amino acids. The V end was cut by 5 bases, the J end by 7 bases, with 9 bases between. Per the germline V gene, CDR1 is SGHTA and CDR2 is FQGNSA. The CDR3 reads CASSRVGNSPLHF. CDR3 sequence (DNA): TGTGCCAGCAGCCGAGTGGGGAATTCACCCCTCCACTTT.

The rearrangement links TRBV6-1 to TRBJ2-3; no clear D gene. The CDR3 extends over 16 amino acids. Trimming pared 2 bases from V and 4 bases from J, leaving 16 bases between. Germline CDR1 MNHNS, CDR2 SASEGT. The CDR3 DNA reads TGTGCCAGCAGTGAAAAAGGGTCGCCCGAGCCAGATACGCAGTATTTT. Its protein product is CASSEKGSPEPDTQYF.

The chain couples TRBV30 to TRBJ1-6, with a tentative D call TRBD1 (5 bases). Trimming removed 3 bases at V and 7 bases at J, with 10 bases between. CDR1 is GTSNPN and CDR2 is SVGIG in the germline V gene (reference sequence). This CDR3 is built from 13 residues. Here the CDR3 reads CAWREQDNSPLHF. The CDR3 DNA is TGTGCCTGGAGGGAACAGGACAATTCACCCCTCCACTTT.

The rearrangement joins TRBV11-2 to TRBJ2-7; D may be TRBD1 (5 bases). This CDR3 comprises 14 residues. V lost 5 bases and J lost 6, with 17 bases in between. The germline CDR1 and CDR2 sequences are SGHAT and FQNNGV. CDR3: CASSPTQGVGEQYF. As DNA, the CDR3 is TGTGCCAGCAGCCCAACCCAGGGCGTTGGCGAGCAGTACTTC.

This chain connects TRBV10-1 to TRBJ2-1; 7 bases align to TRBD1. This CDR3 comprises 13 residues. V was clipped by 5 bases and J by 4 bases; unmatched bases: 2. The V gene's germline CDR1 is WNHNN and CDR2 SYGVQD (reference sequence). In nucleotides, the CDR3 is TGCGCCAGCAGTTGGGACAGATACAATGAGCAGTTCTTC. Translated: CASSWDRYNEQFF.

The rearrangement links TRBV19 to TRBJ2-1; the match to TRBD2 covers 14 bases. The CDR3 runs 16 residues. Germline loops: CDR1 LNHDA, CDR2 SQIVND (reference sequence). The V and J ends lost 5 bases and 4 bases, in that order; junction bases with no gene match: 4. The CDR3 DNA reads as TGTGCCAGTAGTCCTCGGACTAGCGGGGGGTACAATGAGCAGTTCTTC. Its protein is CASSPRTSGGYNEQFF.

The chain joins TRBV29-1 to TRBJ2-1, with 7 bases that match TRBD2. The V segment lost 5 bases and the J segment 6 bases; nucleotides outside the gene matches: 13. The CDR3 contains 15 residues. Germline V gene data show CDR1 as SQVTM and CDR2 as ANQGSEA. CDR3: CSVLSGTTRPNEQFF. CDR3 DNA: TGCAGCGTTTTATCCGGGACTACCAGACCCAATGAGCAGTTCTTC.

V gene TRBV18 combines with J gene TRBJ1-4; 8 nucleotides line up with TRBD1. This CDR3 is 17 amino acids long. Germline values: CDR1 KGHSH, CDR2 LQKENI. The trim removed 0 bases at V and 6 bases at J, leaving 9 bases unmatched. The CDR3 nucleotides read TGTGCCAGCTCACCACCGGGGACAGGATTCGCCTATGAAAAACTGTTTTTT. This gives the protein CASSPPGTGFAYEKLFF.

J is TRBJ2-3 and V is TRBV29-1; tentative D call: TRBD1 (6 bases). This CDR3 has 17 residues. V was trimmed by 0 bases and J by 1 base, leaving 17 bases between them. Germline CDR1 reads SQVTM; CDR2 reads ANQGSEA. The CDR3 spells CSVEDKQGAWGTDTQYF. As DNA, the CDR3 is TGCAGCGTTGAAGATAAACAGGGTGCATGGGGCACAGATACGCAGTATTTT.

The chain links TRBV6-5 to TRBJ1-2; tentative D call: TRBD1 (5 bases). CDR1 and CDR2 (germline): MNHEY, SVGAGI. V was pared by 1 base and J by 5 bases, with 11 bases between. CDR3 length: 14 amino acids. CDR3 in DNA: TGTGCCAGCAGTTACTTTGGGGGTGATTATGGCTACACCTTC. This encodes CASSYFGGDYGYTF.

A note on this clone: Germline is not matched at one junction end, which may reflect a read error. This CDR3 is also generated by other DNA sequences in the sample. This chain uses TRBV12-5 with TRBJ1-1; D perhaps matches TRBD1 (5 bases). CDR3 size: 13 residues. Germline-derived CDR1 and CDR2 are LGHNT and FRNRAP. CDR3 loop: CASGLGGNTEAFF. The CDR3 nucleotides read TGTGCTAGTGGCTTGGGGGGGAACACTGAAGCTTTCTTT.

CDR3 DNA sequence: TGCAGCGCACGGGACAGCGAAGTGGACACCTTC. Residues: CSARDSEVDTF. The V and J genes are TRBV29-1 and TRBJ1-2; 7 bases align to TRBD1. CDR1 and CDR2 from the germline V gene are SQVTM and ANQGSEA. Trimming took 7 bases from V and 12 from J; bases not matched to a gene: 11. The CDR3 loop spans 11 amino acids.

This clone has only one observation. The chain couples TRBV3-1 (or the pseudogene TRBV3-2) to TRBJ1-5; D call uncertain. V was shortened by 0 bases and J by 5 bases, with 8 bases between the two germline ends. Germline V gives CDR1 LGHDT, CDR2 YNNKEL (reference sequence). This CDR3 contains 14 residues. CDR3 bases: TGTGCCAGCAGCCAAGATTTCAGAGATCAGCCCCAGCATTTT. It encodes CASSQDFRDQPQHF.